The sequence of this T cell receptor (beta chain) was determined in a study of cytomegalovirus exposure and HLA in healthy donors. Study-level findings and limits: Investigators reported 150 to 200 TCR beta chains as tied to cytomegalovirus. In an earlier analysis, most TCR beta V segments were productive about 87% or about 30% of the time. Testing in vitro showed a few CMV-associated chains specific for CMV antigens.

A few counts support this clone. Its antigen is unidentified. The PCR contained 60 Vbeta and 13 Jbeta primers. Using immunoSEQ multiplex PCR, the repertoire was profiled, and TCRdb retains in-frame clones only, with some absent. The profile covers about 160,000 clones, with around 77% appearing a single time and about 3.8% taken by the ten largest. The CDR3 length is 16 residues. Trimming left V 3 bases short and J 7 bases short, with 18 bases between. The V gene's germline CDR1 is MGHDK and CDR2 SYGVNS. This TCR came from a man aged 30-40 years in good health and CMV-seropositive. Sequencing used PBMCs. The chain links TRBV25-1 to TRBJ1-4; D may be TRBD1 (5 bases). CDR3 coding DNA: TGTGCCAGCAGTGAGGGGCAGCGCGCATACGGTGAAAAACTGTTTTTT. Residues: CASSEGQRAYGEKLFF.